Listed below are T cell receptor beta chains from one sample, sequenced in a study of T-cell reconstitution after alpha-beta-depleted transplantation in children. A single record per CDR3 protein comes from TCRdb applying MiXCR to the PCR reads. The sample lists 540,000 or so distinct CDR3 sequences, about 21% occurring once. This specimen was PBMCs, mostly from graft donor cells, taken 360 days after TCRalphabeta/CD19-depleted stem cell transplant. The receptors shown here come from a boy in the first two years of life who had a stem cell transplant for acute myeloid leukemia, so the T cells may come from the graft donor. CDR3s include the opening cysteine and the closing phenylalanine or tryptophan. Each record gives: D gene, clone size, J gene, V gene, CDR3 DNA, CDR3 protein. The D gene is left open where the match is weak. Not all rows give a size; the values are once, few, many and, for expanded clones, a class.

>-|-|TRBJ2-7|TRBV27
TGTGCCAGCAGTTTATCGAAGATGGAAACAGGGTCCTACGAGCAGTACTTC
CASSLSKMETGSYEQYF
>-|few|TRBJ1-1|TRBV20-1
TGCAGTGCTCAGCTGAACACTGAAGCTTTCTTT
CSAQLNTEAFF
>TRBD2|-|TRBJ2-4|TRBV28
TGTGCCAGCAGTTTCGGGGGGGCGGCCAAAAACATTCAGTACTTC
CASSFGGAAKNIQYF
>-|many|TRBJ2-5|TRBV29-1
TGCAGCGTTGTTGGTCCAGGGGGGCCCCAGTACTTC
CSVVGPGGPQYF
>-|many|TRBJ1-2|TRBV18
TGTGCCAGCTCACCAGTCCCGGACTATGGCTACACCTTC
CASSPVPDYGYTF
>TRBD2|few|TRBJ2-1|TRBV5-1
TGCGCCAGCAGCGTTGGACTAGCGGGGGAAGAGAATGAGCAGTTCTTC
CASSVGLAGEENEQFF
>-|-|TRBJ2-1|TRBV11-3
TGTGCCAGCAGTCTAGGGACCCGCAATGAGCAGTTCTTC
CASSLGTRNEQFF
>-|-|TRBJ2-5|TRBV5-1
TGCGCCAGCAGCTTGCGGGGACGGCAAGAGACCCAGTACTTC
CASSLRGRQETQYF
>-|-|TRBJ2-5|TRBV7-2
TGTGCCAGCAGCTTACGGCACACCGAGGACCAGTACTTC
CASSLRHTEDQYF
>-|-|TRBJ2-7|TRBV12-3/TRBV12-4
TGTGCCAGCAGTCTCCAGGGTTCGGGGCACGAGCAGTACTTC
CASSLQGSGHEQYF
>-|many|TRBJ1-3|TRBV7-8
TGTGCCAGCAGCCCCGACAGGTCGGGCACCATATATTTT
CASSPDRSGTIYF
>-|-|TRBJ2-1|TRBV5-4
TGTGCCAGCAGCTTCGGAGTCCCCGGCCCCCGGTTCTTC
CASSFGVPGPRFF
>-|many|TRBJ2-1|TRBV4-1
TGCGCCAGCAGCCTCGAGAGGGACGGACACAATGAGCAGTTCTTC
CASSLERDGHNEQFF
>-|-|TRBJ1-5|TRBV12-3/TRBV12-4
TGTGCCAGCAGTTTAAGACATAGCAATCAGCCCCAGCATTTT
CASSLRHSNQPQHF
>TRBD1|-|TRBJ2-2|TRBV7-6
TGTGCCAGCAGCTTAGGGGGGACAGGCTCACCCGGGGAGCTGTTTTTT
CASSLGGTGSPGELFF
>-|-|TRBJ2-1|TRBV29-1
TGCAGCGTCCCGAAAATGACAGGGACTCACAATGAGCAGTTCTTC
CSVPKMTGTHNEQFF
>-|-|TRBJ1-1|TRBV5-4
TGTGCCAGCAGCGTGACAGTTAACACTGAAGCTTTCTTT
CASSVTVNTEAFF
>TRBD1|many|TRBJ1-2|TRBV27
TGTGCCAGCAGTCTCCGAGGGGGGACAGGGCATGGCTACACCTTC
CASSLRGGTGHGYTF
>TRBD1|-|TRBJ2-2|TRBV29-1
TGCAGCGTCGTACAGGGGGCAACCACCGGGGAGCTGTTTTTT
CSVVQGATTGELFF
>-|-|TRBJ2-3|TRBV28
TGTGCCAGCAGTTTATTAGGGTCGCTCCCCGCAGATACGCAGTATTTT
CASSLLGSLPADTQYF
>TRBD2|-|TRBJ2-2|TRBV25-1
TGTGCCAGCAGTGAATCGCGGGGGAAGCGCACCGGGGAGCTGTTTTTT
CASSESRGKRTGELFF
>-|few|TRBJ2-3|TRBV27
TGTGCCAGCAGTTTCGGGACCCTTAGCACAGATACGCAGTATTTT
CASSFGTLSTDTQYF
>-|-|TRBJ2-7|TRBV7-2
TGTGCCAGCAGCTTAGTGGCTTTGACCTACGAGCAGTACTTC
CASSLVALTYEQYF
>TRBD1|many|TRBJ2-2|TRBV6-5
TGTGCCAGCAGTTACTCGCAGGGGGCGAACACCGGGGAGCTGTTTTTT
CASSYSQGANTGELFF
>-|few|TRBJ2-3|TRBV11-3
TGTGCCAGCAGCCAGACTGCAGCAGATACGCAGTATTTT
CASSQTAADTQYF
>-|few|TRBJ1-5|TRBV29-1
TGCAGCGTTGTCGACGGATTCAATCAGCCCCAGCATTTT
CSVVDGFNQPQHF
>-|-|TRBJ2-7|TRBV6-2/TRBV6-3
TGTGCCAGCAGTTGGAACAACGGGATGGGCAGGACTTACGAGCAGTACTTC
CASSWNNGMGRTYEQYF
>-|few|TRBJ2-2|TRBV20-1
TGCAGTGCACTGACGGAGGCCCCGAACACCGGGGAGCTGTTTTTT
CSALTEAPNTGELFF
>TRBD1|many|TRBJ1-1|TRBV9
TGTGCCAGCAGCGGACCAGGGGGCACTGAAGCTTTCTTT
CASSGPGGTEAFF
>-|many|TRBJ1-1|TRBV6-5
TGTGCCAGCACTCTACAGGGAGGGGTTGAAGCTTTCTTT
CASTLQGGVEAFF
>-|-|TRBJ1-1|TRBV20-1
TGCAGTGCTAGAGCTAGGGGAGGGCTGAACACTGAAGCTTTCTTT
CSARARGGLNTEAFF
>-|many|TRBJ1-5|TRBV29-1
TGCAGCGTTGGGGAGCGGTGGGGCAATCAGCCCCAGCATTTT
CSVGERWGNQPQHF
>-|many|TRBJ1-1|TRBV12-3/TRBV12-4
TGTGCCAGCTTGTTAGGACAGCACACTGAAGCTTTCTTT
CASLLGQHTEAFF
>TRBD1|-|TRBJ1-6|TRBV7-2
TGTGCCAGCAGCCGTAGGGGACAGGGGCAAAATTCACCCCTCCACTTT
CASSRRGQGQNSPLHF
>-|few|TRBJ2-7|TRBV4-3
TGCGCCAGCAGCCAAGCTCTGTCGAGATACGAGCAGTACTTC
CASSQALSRYEQYF
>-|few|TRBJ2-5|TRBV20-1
TGCAGTGCTAGAGATCCGGGTAGGACAATGGAGACCCAGTACTTC
CSARDPGRTMETQYF
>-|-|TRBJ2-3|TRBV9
TGTGCCAGCAGCGTAGTGACCGGCACCTCTAGCACAGATACGCAGTATTTT
CASSVVTGTSSTDTQYF
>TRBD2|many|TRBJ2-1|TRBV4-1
TGCGCCAGCAGCCAAGTTTTACGGGGGGGCGATGAGCAGTTCTTC
CASSQVLRGGDEQFF
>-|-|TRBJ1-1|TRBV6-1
TGTGCCAGCAGTCCTATTGGGCCTTACCCGAACACTGAAGCTTTCTTT
CASSPIGPYPNTEAFF
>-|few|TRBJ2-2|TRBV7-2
TGTGCCAGCAGCTTAGGGGGGACCACGAACACCGGGGAGCTGTTTTTT
CASSLGGTTNTGELFF
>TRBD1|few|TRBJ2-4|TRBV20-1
TGCAGTGCTAGAGATGCAGGGGGTCGGAATATAACCAAAAACATTCAGTACTTC
CSARDAGGRNITKNIQYF
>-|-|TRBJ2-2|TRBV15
TGTGCCACCAGCAGAGATTGGGGTGGGACCGGGGAGCTGTTTTTT
CATSRDWGGTGELFF
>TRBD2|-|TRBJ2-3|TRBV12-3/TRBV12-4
TGTGCCAGCAGTGGGACTAGCGGGGGGGCCGGATTAGATACGCAGTATTTT
CASSGTSGGAGLDTQYF
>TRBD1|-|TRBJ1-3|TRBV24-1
TGTGCCACCAGTCCCACAGGGGGCCGTGGAAACACCATATATTTT
CATSPTGGRGNTIYF
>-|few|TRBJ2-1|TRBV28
TGTGCCAGCAGCCCTCGGGGGAACGAGAATGAGCAGTTCTTC
CASSPRGNENEQFF
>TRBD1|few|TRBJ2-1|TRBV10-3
TGTGCCATCAGTGAGCCGGGACAGGGCTACAATGAGCAGTTCTTC
CAISEPGQGYNEQFF
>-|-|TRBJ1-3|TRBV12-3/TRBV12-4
TGTGCCAGCAGTAAAGTGGTTGGAAACACCATATATTTT
CASSKVVGNTIYF
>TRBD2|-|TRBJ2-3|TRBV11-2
TGTGCCAGCAGCTCTATACTAGCGGCTAGCACAGATACGCAGTATTTT
CASSSILAASTDTQYF
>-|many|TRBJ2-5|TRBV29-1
TGCAGCGTTGAGGTCAGGGGAGAGACCCAGTACTTC
CSVEVRGETQYF
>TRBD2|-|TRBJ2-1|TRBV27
TGTGCCAGCAGCGTACGAGGGACTAGCGGGGGCCGACGGAAGAATGAGCAGTTCTTC
CASSVRGTSGGRRKNEQFF